A selection of T cell receptor beta chains follows, all from one sample in a study of identical twins. TCRdb itself ran the 5' RACE reads through MiXCR, one entry per CDR3 protein. This sample has approximately 550,000 distinct CDR3 sequences, with 20% to 25% found just once. This same sample was also part of a study on yellow fever vaccine responses in identical twins.

The sequenced material came from CD4+ T cells sorted from blood. These receptors came from a woman younger than 35 in good health. The CDR3 runs from the conserved cysteine through the conserved F or W. The D gene is left open where the match is weak. The size of a clone is reported for some rows only, either as once, few or many, or as a class for expanded clones.

CDR3 DNA | CDR3 protein | clone size | V gene | D gene | J gene | CDR3 length
TGTGCCAGCAGTCGTCTAGCGGGGGCCTCGGGGAATACGCAGTATTTT | CASSRLAGASGNTQYF | many | TRBV7-8 | TRBD2 | TRBJ2-3 | 16
TGTGCCGGGAGGGACAGGGTTAGCACAGATACGCAGTATTTT | CAGRDRVSTDTQYF | - | TRBV6-1 | TRBD1 | TRBJ2-3 | 14
TGTGCCAGCTCACCACAGTACGGAACCGGGGAGCTGTTTTTT | CASSPQYGTGELFF | few | TRBV18 | - | TRBJ2-2 | 14
TGCGCCAGCAGCCAAGAGTGGCAGGGCCGTCAGCCCCAGCATTTT | CASSQEWQGRQPQHF | few | TRBV4-1 | - | TRBJ1-5 | 15
TGTGCCAGCAGTGAAGTTCGAACAGGCGGGGGTTATGGCTACACCTTC | CASSEVRTGGGYGYTF | - | TRBV6-1 | - | TRBJ1-2 | 16
TGTGCCAGCAGTGCCGGGCTAAACTACGAGCAGTACTTC | CASSAGLNYEQYF | - | TRBV12-3/TRBV12-4 | - | TRBJ2-7 | 13
TGCGCCAGCAGCCGGAGGTCCCTGGGGGGGGAGCTGACAGATACGCAGTATTTT | CASSRRSLGGELTDTQYF | - | TRBV4-1 | TRBD2 | TRBJ2-3 | 18
TGTGCCAGCAGTTTAGTAGGGCGGGGACTAGCGGCGAGCAAAAACATTCAGTACTTC | CASSLVGRGLAASKNIQYF | - | TRBV12-3/TRBV12-4 | TRBD2 | TRBJ2-4 | 19
TGTGCCAGCAGCTCCTGGGCCCCGAGGGGCGCCGGGGAGCTGTTTTTT | CASSSWAPRGAGELFF | - | TRBV2 | - | TRBJ2-2 | 16
TGTGCCAGCAGCTTAGATATTCAGGGGGCCAGGAACACTGAAGCTTTCTTT | CASSLDIQGARNTEAFF | few | TRBV7-9 | TRBD1 | TRBJ1-1 | 17
TGTGCCAGCTCACCATCGGCTTTGGGGAGGACTGAAGCTTTCTTT | CASSPSALGRTEAFF | - | TRBV18 | - | TRBJ1-1 | 15
TGTGCCAGTCCCAAACAGGGGGTCCCTGCCGGGGAGCTGTTTTTT | CASPKQGVPAGELFF | few | TRBV6-1 | TRBD1 | TRBJ2-2 | 15
TGTGCCAGCAGACAGGCCAACTATGGCTACACCTTC | CASRQANYGYTF | few | TRBV12-3/TRBV12-4 | - | TRBJ1-2 | 12
TGTGCCAGCAGCTTTGGGGGGCTGACCTACAATGAGCAGTTCTTC | CASSFGGLTYNEQFF | - | TRBV11-1 | - | TRBJ2-1 | 15
TGTGCCAGCGCTAGCAGGGAGCTTTGGCACTCTGGGGCCAACGTCCTGACTTTC | CASASRELWHSGANVLTF | few | TRBV27 | - | TRBJ2-6 | 18
TGTGCCAGCAGTCAGGGACTAGCGGAACAAGAGACCCAGTACTTC | CASSQGLAEQETQYF | - | TRBV12-3/TRBV12-4 | TRBD2 | TRBJ2-5 | 15
TGTGCCATCAGTGAAGCGCAAAGACAGTTCTTC | CAISEAQRQFF | many | TRBV10-3 | - | TRBJ2-1 | 11
TGCGCCAGCAGCCCATCAACGACGGGGACCTACGAGCAGTACTTC | CASSPSTTGTYEQYF | few | TRBV5-1 | - | TRBJ2-7 | 15
TGCGCCAGCAGCTTGGACCCGACTAGCGGGGGACTCACAGATACGCAGTATTTT | CASSLDPTSGGLTDTQYF | - | TRBV5-1 | TRBD2 | TRBJ2-3 | 18
TGTGCCAGCAGCTCGACAGGGGGTCAGCCCCAGCATTTT | CASSSTGGQPQHF | few | TRBV5-6 | TRBD1 | TRBJ1-5 | 13
TGCAGTGCTAGCTTGACTCCGGAGACCCAGTACTTC | CSASLTPETQYF | once | TRBV20-1 | - | TRBJ2-5 | 12
TGCGCCAGCAGCCGCGACAGGGAAGGCGGGGAGCTGTTTTTT | CASSRDREGGELFF | - | TRBV5-1 | TRBD1 | TRBJ2-2 | 14
TGTGCCAGCAGTGCCGGACAGGTCCCACAAGAGACCCAGTACTTC | CASSAGQVPQETQYF | many | TRBV6-1 | TRBD1 | TRBJ2-5 | 15
TGCGCCAGCAGCCAACGGGTTGACCGGAGCTCCTATAATTCACCCCTCCACTTT | CASSQRVDRSSYNSPLHF | few | TRBV4-1 | - | TRBJ1-6 | 18
TGTGCCACCAGTGTCCTTAGGGGGGCGGTGAACACTGAAGCTTTCTTT | CATSVLRGAVNTEAFF | - | TRBV24-1 | - | TRBJ1-1 | 16
TGCGCCAGCAGCCAAAGGGGGGAAGACACCATATATTTT | CASSQRGEDTIYF | few | TRBV4-1 | - | TRBJ1-3 | 13
TGTGCCACCCACAGGGGGGGCACTGAAGCTTTCTTT | CATHRGGTEAFF | - | TRBV12-3/TRBV12-4 | TRBD1 | TRBJ1-1 | 12
TGTGCCAGCAGTGACACCCCAGGGATTTTAGAGCAGTTCTTC | CASSDTPGILEQFF | few | TRBV25-1 | - | TRBJ2-1 | 14
TGTGCCAGCAGCTTAGCGGGAGGGGAACACACTGAAGCTTTCTTT | CASSLAGGEHTEAFF | many | TRBV7-9 | - | TRBJ1-1 | 15
TGCAGCGTTGAGCCCCAGACAAACACTGAAGCTTTCTTT | CSVEPQTNTEAFF | few | TRBV29-1 | - | TRBJ1-1 | 13
TGTGCCACCAGCCACGAGGGAGACGGCTACACCTTC | CATSHEGDGYTF | few | TRBV15 | - | TRBJ1-2 | 12
TGTGCCAGCAATCGACAGGGGCCCTACGAGCAGTACTTC | CASNRQGPYEQYF | few | TRBV28 | TRBD1 | TRBJ2-7 | 13
TGTGCCAGCAGCTTATTGACATCTCGGTCACCCCTCCACTTT | CASSLLTSRSPLHF | few | TRBV7-9 | - | TRBJ1-6 | 14
TGTGCCACCAGTGACCCTACAGGGCTCTACAATGAGCAGTTCTTC | CATSDPTGLYNEQFF | few | TRBV24-1 | - | TRBJ2-1 | 15
TGCGCCAGCAGCCCTGGTAGCGGCTACGAGCAGTACTTC | CASSPGSGYEQYF | few | TRBV5-1 | - | TRBJ2-7 | 13
TGTGCCAGCAGCCAATGGGCTAGCGGCTACGAGCAGTACTTC | CASSQWASGYEQYF | - | TRBV7-2 | TRBD2 | TRBJ2-7 | 14
TGTGCCAGCAGTTACGTAAAGAGGGCTGAAGCTTTCTTT | CASSYVKRAEAFF | once | TRBV6-6 | - | TRBJ1-1 | 13
TGTGCCAGCAGCCAAACAAGATTTTCCTACGAGCAGTACTTC | CASSQTRFSYEQYF | few | TRBV14 | - | TRBJ2-7 | 14
TGTGCCAGCAGCTTGGCTAGCGGGGGGGCCATTGTGGCCGAGCAGTTCTTC | CASSLASGGAIVAEQFF | - | TRBV5-6 | TRBD2 | TRBJ2-1 | 17
TGCGCCAGCAGCTTGAGGTACACCCCACCGTACAATGAGCAGTTCTTC | CASSLRYTPPYNEQFF | few | TRBV5-1 | - | TRBJ2-1 | 16
TGTGCCATCAGTGAGGGCGGAGCGGTGTTGGACGAGCAGTACTTC | CAISEGGAVLDEQYF | - | TRBV10-3 | - | TRBJ2-7 | 15
TGTGCCAGCAGCTGGGACAGGGGGTCGACAGATACGCAGTATTTT | CASSWDRGSTDTQYF | - | TRBV7-9 | TRBD1 | TRBJ2-3 | 15
TGTGCCAGCAGTCCCTATCTCGGACTAGCGGGGGTGAATGAGCAGTTCTTC | CASSPYLGLAGVNEQFF | few | TRBV28 | TRBD2 | TRBJ2-1 | 17
TGTGCCAGCAGCTTAGCGGAGGGGCTTAGCGGGGAGCTGTTTTTT | CASSLAEGLSGELFF | few | TRBV7-2 | - | TRBJ2-2 | 15
TGTGCCACCTCAGTTGGCAGCACAGATACGCAGTATTTT | CATSVGSTDTQYF | - | TRBV24-1 | - | TRBJ2-3 | 13
TGTGCCAGCTCACCACCGAAGAAGGCTGATTTTAAGACCCAGTACTTC | CASSPPKKADFKTQYF | few | TRBV18 | - | TRBJ2-5 | 16
TGTGCCAGCAGGCCTGGGGGGTCCCCTAACAATGAGCAGTTCTTC | CASRPGGSPNNEQFF | - | TRBV21-1 | - | TRBJ2-1 | 15
TGTGCCAGCAGTAGAGCTTGGGGGGGGGTTCTGTACGAGCAGTACTTC | CASSRAWGGVLYEQYF | few | TRBV27 | TRBD2 | TRBJ2-7 | 16
TGTGCCAGCAGCTGGGACCTAAAGAACACTGAAGCTTTCTTT | CASSWDLKNTEAFF | few | TRBV5-6 | - | TRBJ1-1 | 14
TGCGCCAGCAGCTTGGCTTCACTAGCGGGGAATGAGCAGTTCTTC | CASSLASLAGNEQFF | few | TRBV5-1 | TRBD2 | TRBJ2-1 | 15
TGTGCCAGCAGTTCAGAACGATTAGCGGGAGGAACAGATACGCAGTATTTT | CASSSERLAGGTDTQYF | - | TRBV2 | TRBD2 | TRBJ2-3 | 17
TGCGCCAGCAGCGCGGACAGTAGGGGGACCTCCTACAATGAGCAGTTCTTC | CASSADSRGTSYNEQFF | few | TRBV5-1 | - | TRBJ2-1 | 17
TGCGCCAGCAGCCCCGGGGGGGCGTCAATGCAAACCGGGGAGCTGTTTTTT | CASSPGGASMQTGELFF | few | TRBV5-1 | TRBD2 | TRBJ2-2 | 17
TGTGCCAGCTGGGGAAAGGGAACCGGGGAGCTGTTTTTT | CASWGKGTGELFF | - | TRBV12-3/TRBV12-4 | - | TRBJ2-2 | 13
TGTGCCAGCAGCGCCTCGGGACAGGGTAGTCATGGCTACACCTTC | CASSASGQGSHGYTF | few | TRBV2 | TRBD1 | TRBJ1-2 | 15